What follows are 18 T cell receptor beta chains derived from one specimen sequenced in a study of technical replicates of blood from several donors. Profiled with immunoSEQ multiplex PCR; TCRdb holds only in-frame clones, not every one. This table has around 60,000 clones, around 92% appearing once. The sequenced sample was PBMCs. These TCRs come from a human donor in good health. Some clones in this sample may be carry-over from other donors' samples.

The chain couples TRBV27 to TRBJ2-5; TRBD1 matches at 10 bases. The germline gives CDR1 MNHEY, CDR2 SMNVEV (reference sequence). V lost 6 bases, J lost 5 bases, and 6 bases stayed unmatched. The CDR3 loop spans 14 amino acids. CDR3 in amino acids: CASSDRGRRETQYF. DNA for the CDR3: TGTGCCAGCAGCGACAGGGGGCGACGGGAGACCCAGTACTTC.

The chain recombines TRBV9 with TRBJ2-5; tentatively, D is TRBD2 (7 bases). Germline V gene sequence: CDR1 SGDLS, CDR2 YYNGEE. Deletions cut 3 bases from V and 4 bases from J, with 19 bases between. The CDR3 loop spans 16 amino acids. The CDR3 nucleotides are TGTGCCAGCAGCGCAGGGGTCGCGTGGGGGGGAGAGACCCAGTACTTC. It encodes CASSAGVAWGGETQYF.

The CDR3 loop reads CASAGFRNEQFF. The CDR3 DNA sequence: TGTGCCAGCGCGGGCTTTAGGAATGAGCAGTTCTTC. This sequence joins TRBV6-1 and TRBJ2-1; a weak D match, TRBD2 (5 bases). CDR3 length: 12 residues. CDR1 and CDR2 from the germline V gene are MNHNS and SASEGT. V was pared by 8 bases and J by 7 bases, with 12 bases between.

The chain employs TRBV25-1 and TRBJ1-4; D ambiguous. The CDR3 consists of 16 residues. V lost 1 base, J lost 3 bases, and 12 bases lay in between. Per germline, CDR1 MGHDK and CDR2 SYGVNS. CDR3 sequence: CASSELSRGSNEKLFF. CDR3 bases: TGTGCCAGCAGTGAATTGAGCCGGGGTTCTAATGAAAAACTGTTTTTT.

This rearrangement joins TRBV6-1 to TRBJ1-1; 9 bases line up with TRBD1. The CDR3 runs to 16 residues. The trim removed 3 bases at V and 5 bases at J, leaving 10 bases unmatched. CDR1 is MNHNS and CDR2 is SASEGT in the germline V gene. In DNA form, the CDR3 reads TGTGCCAGCAGTGAGGCTACAGGGGGCGTGAGAACTGAAGCTTTCTTT. Amino acid sequence: CASSEATGGVRTEAFF.

The genes are TRBV5-5 and TRBJ1-1, with a weak D call TRBD1 (6 bases). Germline CDR1 and CDR2: SGHKS and YYEKEE (reference sequence). Trimming stripped 4 bases from V and 2 bases from J, with 18 bases between. The CDR3 is 16 residues long. The CDR3 nucleotides read TGTGCCAGCAGCAACCAACCGGGACAAGTAAACACTGAAGCTTTCTTT. It codes for CASSNQPGQVNTEAFF.

To note about this clone: At one of its ends the junction is not consistent with the germline gene, which may arise from a read error. The rearrangement uses TRBV5-4 and TRBJ2-7, with TRBD2 matching over 14 bases. CDR3 length equals 13 residues. CDR1 and CDR2 from the germline V gene are SGHNT and YYREEE (reference sequence). This CDR3 is CASSLWTSGGWDF. The CDR3, as DNA: TGTGCCAGCAGCTTGTGGACTAGCGGGGGGTGGGACTTC.

V gene TRBV5-1 combines with J gene TRBJ2-7, with 8 bases matching TRBD2. With 0 bases clipped from V and 6 bases from J, the junction kept 5 bases outside the gene matches. The CDR3 runs 14 residues. Germline V gene sequence: CDR1 SGHRS, CDR2 YFSETQ. The CDR3 protein is CASSLGIAGSEQYF. The CDR3 DNA follows: TGCGCCAGCAGCTTGGGTATAGCGGGAAGCGAGCAGTACTTC.

The chain employs TRBV30 and TRBJ1-6; TRBD1 might be the D (6 bases). This CDR3 is 16 amino acids long. Germline CDR1 is GTSNPN and CDR2 is SVGIG (reference sequence). V lost 0 bases to trimming and J lost 6 bases, with 15 bases between them. This chain's CDR3 is CAWSVTGGAGNSPLHF. Written as DNA, the CDR3 is TGTGCCTGGAGTGTGACGGGGGGCGCGGGTAATTCACCCCTCCACTTT.

This chain joins TRBV7-6 and TRBJ2-7; 8 bases agree with TRBD2. The germline gives CDR1 SGHVS, CDR2 FNYEAQ. The CDR3 is 12 residues long. With 6 bases clipped from V and 6 bases from J, the junction kept 4 bases outside the gene matches. DNA of the CDR3: TGTGCCAGCAGTTATAGCGGGGCCGAGCAGTACTTC. Its protein is CASSYSGAEQYF.

V usage is TRBV4-1 and J usage is TRBJ1-5; D is possibly TRBD1 (6 bases). The ends were cut back, 1 base at V and 1 base at J, with 14 bases in the middle. This CDR3 contains 17 residues. CDR1 and CDR2 (germline): MGHRA, YSYEKL. This CDR3 is CASSQGSAGDSNQPQHF. The CDR3 DNA follows: TGCGCCAGCAGCCAAGGAAGCGCAGGGGACAGCAATCAGCCCCAGCATTTT.

The rearrangement links TRBV10-3 to TRBJ1-1, with 9 bases lining up with TRBD1. This CDR3 contains 13 residues. The V and J ends lost 4 bases and 4 bases, in that order; junction bases with no gene match: 1. CDR1 is ENHRY, CDR2 SYGVKD, per germline. The CDR3 DNA sequence: TGTGCCATCAGTGGACAGGGGGGCACTGAAGCTTTCTTT. Translating gives CAISGQGGTEAFF.

This clone was detected only a few times. This chain uses TRBV7-6 with TRBJ2-5; tentative D call: TRBD2 (5 bases). The CDR3 contains 13 residues. Germline V gene data show CDR1 as SGHVS and CDR2 as FNYEAQ. V was pared by 5 bases and J by 0 bases, with 7 bases between. DNA of the CDR3: TGTGCCAGCAGCGTGACTAACCAAGAGACCCAGTACTTC. This codes for CASSVTNQETQYF.

The chain has TRBV2 and TRBJ2-1; 11 nucleotides align to TRBD2. The CDR3 is made up of 15 amino acids. Germline assignment: CDR1 SNHLY and CDR2 FYNNEI. Trimming removed 7 bases from V and 6 bases from J; junction bases left unmatched: 8. The CDR3 sequence: CASKQGLADSNEQFF. As DNA, the CDR3 is TGTGCCAGCAAACAGGGACTAGCGGACAGCAATGAGCAGTTCTTC.

CDR3 bases: TGTGCCAGCAGCCCTCGACAGGGCGACTCTGGAAACACCATATATTTT. This encodes CASSPRQGDSGNTIYF. The chain links TRBV7-2 to TRBJ1-3; 7 bases match TRBD1. Germline assignment: CDR1 SGHTA and CDR2 FQGNSA. The CDR3 covers 16 residues. Trimming took 5 bases from V and 0 from J; bases not matched to a gene: 7.

The chain combines TRBV5-6 with TRBJ1-6; D remains unclear. Germline V gives CDR1 SGHDT, CDR2 YYEEEE. Trimming removed 4 bases at V and 10 bases at J, with 21 bases between. The CDR3 loop spans 16 amino acids. CDR3 coding DNA: TGTGCCAGCAGCCCGTTGGGAGGCTCAAGAGGATCACCCCTCCACTTT. Its translation is CASSPLGGSRGSPLHF.

This chain connects TRBV7-2 to TRBJ2-1, with TRBD2 matching over 7 bases. Trimming cost V 4 bases and J 4 bases; bases outside gene matches: 13. This CDR3 has 17 residues. The germline CDR1 and CDR2 sequences are SGHTA and FQGNSA. CDR3 nucleotide sequence: TGTGCCAGCAGCTCTATCCCGGGACTAAGGTCTTACAATGAGCAGTTCTTC. Its protein is CASSSIPGLRSYNEQFF.

The chain uses TRBV5-6 and TRBJ2-7; 8 positions agree with TRBD1. The CDR3 consists of 15 residues. The junction had 8 bases not matched to a gene; V was cut back by 3 bases and J by 3 bases. Germline CDR1 and CDR2: SGHDT and YYEEEE. In DNA, the CDR3 is TGTGCCAGCAGCTCGGGGACAGGATTCTACTACGAGCAGTACTTC. Amino acid sequence: CASSSGTGFYYEQYF.